Sequencing of this T cell receptor (beta chain) was carried out in a study of blood T cell repertoires in COVID-19. The overall study: COVID-19 samples, acute and convalescent, were from the United States, Italy and Spain.

Germline values: CDR1 SGHDT, CDR2 YYEEEE. This CDR3 comprises 16 residues. The J segment lost 4 bases and the V segment lost 2 bases, leaving 8 bases of the junction unmatched. Assay used: immunoSEQ multiplex PCR; TCRdb lists only in-frame clones, some missing. The top ten clones hold more than 7.5% of a sample with approximately 330,000 clones, 87% of them seen once. Seattle's cohort entered during active infection and was followed longitudinally. The V and J genes are TRBV5-6 and TRBJ2-1, with 8 bases identical to TRBD2. Sequencing was carried out using peripheral blood. The TCR was taken from a man aged 30 to 39 with COVID-19, enrolled during active disease. The CDR3 spells CASSFSLTSGYNEQFF. The CDR3 DNA reads as TGTGCCAGCAGCTTTTCCCTAACTAGCGGTTACAATGAGCAGTTCTTC.